This TCR beta chain stems from a study of blood T cell repertoires in COVID-19. Study-level information: From the United States, Italy and Spain came samples of acute and convalescent COVID-19.

From germline, CDR1 is MNHEY and CDR2 SVGAGI. The V gene end was trimmed by 9 bases and the J gene end by 6 bases; junction bases not matched to a gene: 11. This CDR3 region has 14 residues. Assignment of participants to cohorts was predicated upon participant-reported clinical history. Assay used: immunoSEQ multiplex PCR; TCRdb lists only in-frame clones, some missing. Of 150,000 to 200,000 clones in the sample, roughly 84% were seen once. V and J are TRBV6-5 and TRBJ1-5; 7 bases are shared with TRBD1. The origin of this receptor is a woman aged 60 to 75 who had recovered from COVID-19. The sample was PBMCs or T cells enriched from blood (not recorded which). The CDR3 sequence is CASSRGGATQPQHF. CDR3 in DNA: TGTGCCAGTAGTAGAGGGGGCGCAACTCAGCCCCAGCATTTT.